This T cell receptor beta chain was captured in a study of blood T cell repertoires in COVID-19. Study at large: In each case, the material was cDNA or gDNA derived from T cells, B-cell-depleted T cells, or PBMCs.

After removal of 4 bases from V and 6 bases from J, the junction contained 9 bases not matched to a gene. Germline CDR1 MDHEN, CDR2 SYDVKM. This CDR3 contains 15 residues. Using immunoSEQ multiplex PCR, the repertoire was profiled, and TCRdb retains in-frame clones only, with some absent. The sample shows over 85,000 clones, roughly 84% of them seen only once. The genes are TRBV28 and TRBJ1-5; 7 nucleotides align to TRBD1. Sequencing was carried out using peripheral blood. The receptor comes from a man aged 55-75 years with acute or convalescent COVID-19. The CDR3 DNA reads TGTGCCAGCAGTTCCCCCGGGCAGGGGGGTCAGCCCCAGCATTTT. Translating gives CASSSPGQGGQPQHF.